This T cell receptor (beta chain) was retrieved from a study of CD8 T cells in Susac syndrome. At the level of the study: At the time their blood was drawn, patients with Susac syndrome were either therapy-naive, on corticosteroids (with some of them also receiving intravenous immunoglobulin), or on intravenous immunoglobulin alone. Whole-study results and caveats: Repertoires of Susac syndrome CD4+ T cells lacked clonal expansion.

V shed 6 bases and J shed 2 bases, with 12 bases lying between them. The CDR3 loop spans 14 amino acids. Per the germline V gene, CDR1 is MNHEY and CDR2 is SMNVEV (reference sequence). As concerns this clonotype: Antigen specificity is unknown.

Negative isolation yielded CD4+ and CD8+ T cells, and FACS enriched TEMRA cells. Random hexamers were used to reverse transcribe the RNA input (0.5 to 1 ug). The authors amplified TCR beta CDR3 across 54 Vbeta and 13 Jbeta using immunoSEQ multiplex PCR. From the immunoSEQ multiplex PCR reads, TCRdb called clonotypes with MiXCR, one entry per CDR3 protein. The sample consists of more than 150,000 distinct CDR3 sequences, around 95% of them appearing once. The rearrangement links TRBV27 to TRBJ2-3, with D unclear. Sequenced input: CD4+ T cells from PBMCs. The TCR sequence derives from a human donor with Susac syndrome. CDR3 sequence reads: CASSVGTYTDTQYF. CDR3 DNA sequence: TGTGCCAGCAGCGTTGGCACCTACACAGATACGCAGTATTTT.